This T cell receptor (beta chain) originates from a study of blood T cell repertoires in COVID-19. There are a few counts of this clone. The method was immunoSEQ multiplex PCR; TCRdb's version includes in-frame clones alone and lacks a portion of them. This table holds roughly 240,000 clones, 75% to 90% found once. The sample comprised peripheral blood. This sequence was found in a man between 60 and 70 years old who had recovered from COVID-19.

CDR3 region: CATSDSGRAADTQYF. The CDR3 coding sequence is TGTGCCACCAGTGATAGCGGGAGGGCCGCAGATACGCAGTATTTT. The chain links TRBV24-1 to TRBJ2-3; 10 nucleotides line up with TRBD2. V lost 3 bases and J lost 4; bases outside the gene matches: 3. The germline CDR1 and CDR2 sequences are KGHDR and SFDVKD. The CDR3 loop spans 15 amino acids.